This record concerns one TCR beta chain sequence. The data were obtained in a study of blood T cell repertoires in COVID-19. Study-wide background: Some COVID-19 samples were acute and others convalescent; all came from the United States, Italy and Spain. Sources were T cells, B-cell-depleted T cells, or PBMCs; the material itself was cDNA or gDNA.

The authors' processing: Amplification of reference gene primers provided the estimated nucleated cell counts. Sequenced by immunoSEQ multiplex PCR; TCRdb stores in-frame clones only, minus some. That table is the source of V, J and clone size, and D and trimming were worked out from the DNA. The repertoire includes about 170,000 clones, around four fifths of them detected once, and more than 12% sits in the top ten. This sequence was found in a woman aged 70 to 79 with COVID-19, enrolled during active disease. The sequenced sample was peripheral blood.

The CDR3 nucleotides read TGTGCCAGCAGCCAAACTAGCGGGACGAACACCGGGGAGCTGTTTTTT. Protein: CASSQTSGTNTGELFF. The V call is TRBV9, the J call TRBJ2-2; TRBD2 matches 10 bases. V lost 4 bases, J lost 0 bases, and 3 bases stayed unmatched. Per the germline V gene, CDR1 is SGDLS and CDR2 is YYNGEE. The length of the CDR3 is 16 residues.